This record concerns one T cell receptor (beta chain) sequence. Its antigen remains undetermined. No base qualities exist here, and no much larger clone lies one base off it. This sample is drawn from a study of a mutant IDH1 vaccine in newly diagnosed glioma listed by TCRdb under 2021. Regarding the study in general: Of the 25 to 35 patients who were treated, around 62% were male and approximately 40% were female, and the mean age was approximately 40 years. Before enrollment, most patients had been given radiochemotherapy with temozolomide as standard therapy, while the rest had received either radiotherapy alone or temozolomide alone. Six visits were used for peripheral blood collection: V03 (baseline), V05, V07, V10, V12 and V13. For exploratory analyses, longitudinal TCRB deep sequencing was carried out in 25 treated patients wherever samples were available.

This sample's time point label indicates: baseline, week 1 (first vaccination visit). The treatment or condition label, read with the paper, signifies: pre-vaccination baseline after standard-of-care therapy. Newly diagnosed WHO grade 3 or 4 IDH1-mutant astrocytomas showing loss of nuclear ATRX were present in the donors. The samples were drawn from NOA16, a multicentre, single-arm, open-label phase I trial in Germany that tested a mutant IDH1 peptide vaccine in humans for the first time. Blood drawn at visit V03 was used as the baseline sample for immunogenicity testing. Genomic DNA for TCRB sequencing was extracted from EDTA blood using the DNeasy Blood and Tissue Kit. Paper-wide results and their limitations: Pseudoprogression seemed to be unrelated to changes in the top peripheral T cell clonotypes found by TCRB sequencing. It was noted by the authors that analyses of patient blood samples could not be reproduced owing to sample limitations. Across multiple MHC alleles, vaccine-induced immune responses were seen in around 93% of patients. Selection of PBMC samples for TCRB deep sequencing was based on availability.

Libraries were built with the immunoSEQ multiplex PCR assay. Following the manufacturer's protocol, the hsTCRB Kit was used to amplify rearranged TCR beta chain sequences. An Illumina MiSeq was used to sequence the TCRB libraries. As for the original processing: The proprietary platform of the kit vendor was used for demultiplexing, trimming and gene mapping. Drawn from immuneACCESS, this table holds only the in-frame rearrangements with V and J called that TCRdb kept. Clones are partly lost; checked studies trace under half to an unresolved V gene and leave the rest unexplained. The V and J calls and clone size come from that table; D and trimming were worked out from the DNA. In all, the sample holds some 90,000 clones, and about four fifths of those were seen once. 5% to 5.5% of the sample lies in the top ten. The CDR3 contains 14 residues, cysteine and phenylalanine counted. Only the CDR3 region is kept as DNA, spanning 42 bases read in frame from base 1. V is pruned by 8 bases and J by 10 bases, leaving 17 bases of the junction without a gene match. The germline V gene (reference sequence) gives CDR1 as GTSNPN and CDR2 as SVGIG.

This receptor was identified in a man in his forties with glioma. Some clones in this sample may be carry-over from other donors' samples. Rearrangement joined TRBV30 to TRBJ2-3; 8 middle bases align to TRBD2. Here the sequenced sample was PBMCs, taken from a glioma patient treated with radiotherapy, temozolomide or both. The nucleotides read TGTGCCGTACACGGGGGGGCCACCGCCGGGGCGCAGTATTTT. Its protein reads: CAVHGGATAGAQYF.